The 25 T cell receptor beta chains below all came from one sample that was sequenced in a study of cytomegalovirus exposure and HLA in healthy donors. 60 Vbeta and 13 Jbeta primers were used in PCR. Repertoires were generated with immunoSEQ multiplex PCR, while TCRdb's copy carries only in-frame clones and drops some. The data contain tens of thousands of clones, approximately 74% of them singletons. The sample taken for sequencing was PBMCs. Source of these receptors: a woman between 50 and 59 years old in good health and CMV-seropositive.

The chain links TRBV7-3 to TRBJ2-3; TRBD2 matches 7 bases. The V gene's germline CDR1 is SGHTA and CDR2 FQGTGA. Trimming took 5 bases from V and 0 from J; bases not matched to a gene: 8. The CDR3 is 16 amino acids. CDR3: CASSLAVDESTDTQYF. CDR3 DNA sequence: TGTGCCAGCAGCCTAGCGGTGGACGAAAGCACAGATACGCAGTATTTT.

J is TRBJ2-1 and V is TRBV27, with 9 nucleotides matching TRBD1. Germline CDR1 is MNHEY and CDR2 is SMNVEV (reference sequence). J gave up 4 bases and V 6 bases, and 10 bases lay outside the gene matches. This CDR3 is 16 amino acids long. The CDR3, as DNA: TGTGCCAGCAGAAGACAGGGGGGCGGCCTTTACAATGAGCAGTTCTTC. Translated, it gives CASRRQGGGLYNEQFF.

The CDR3 bases are TGTGCCAGCAGCTCCAGACTCTTCACAGATACGCAGTATTTT. Translation: CASSSRLFTDTQYF. This chain joins TRBV11-2 and TRBJ2-3; no clear D. V dropped 4 bases and J dropped 2 bases, with 10 bases sitting between them. CDR3 length: 14 residues. Germline V gene data show CDR1 as SGHAT and CDR2 as FQNNGV.

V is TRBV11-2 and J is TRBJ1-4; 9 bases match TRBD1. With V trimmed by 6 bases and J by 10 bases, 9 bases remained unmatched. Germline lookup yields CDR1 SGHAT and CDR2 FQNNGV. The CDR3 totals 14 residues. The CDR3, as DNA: TGTGCCAGCAGATCCGGGACAGGGAGGGGAAAACTGTTTTTT. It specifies CASRSGTGRGKLFF.

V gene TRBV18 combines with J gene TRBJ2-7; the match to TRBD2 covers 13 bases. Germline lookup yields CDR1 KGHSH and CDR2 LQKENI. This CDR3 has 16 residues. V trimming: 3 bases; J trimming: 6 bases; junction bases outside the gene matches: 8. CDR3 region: CASSPPGLAGRLEQYF. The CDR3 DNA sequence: TGTGCCAGCTCACCCCCGGGACTAGCGGGAAGGCTCGAGCAGTACTTC. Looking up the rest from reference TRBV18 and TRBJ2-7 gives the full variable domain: NAGVMQNPRHLVRRRGQEARLRCSPMKGHSHVYWYRQLPEEGLKFMVYLQKENIIDESGMPKERFSAEFPKEGPSILRIQQVVRGDSAAYFCASSPPGLAGRLEQYFGPGTRLTVT.

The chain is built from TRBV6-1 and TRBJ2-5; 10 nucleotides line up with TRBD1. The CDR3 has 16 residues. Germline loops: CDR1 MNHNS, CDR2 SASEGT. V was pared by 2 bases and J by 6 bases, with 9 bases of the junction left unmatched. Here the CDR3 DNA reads TGTGCCAGCAGTGAAACTGTAGGGGACAGGGGACAGACCCAGTACTTC. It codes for CASSETVGDRGQTQYF.

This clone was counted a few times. CDR3 bases: TGTGCCTGGACCGGGACAGTCGGTACTGAAGCTTTCTTT. Amino acid sequence: CAWTGTVGTEAFF. The chain carries TRBV30 and TRBJ1-1, with 7 bases that match TRBD1. The CDR3 has 13 residues. CDR1 GTSNPN and CDR2 SVGIG come from the germline V gene (reference sequence). V gave up 4 bases and J gave up 5 bases; unmatched junction bases: 7.

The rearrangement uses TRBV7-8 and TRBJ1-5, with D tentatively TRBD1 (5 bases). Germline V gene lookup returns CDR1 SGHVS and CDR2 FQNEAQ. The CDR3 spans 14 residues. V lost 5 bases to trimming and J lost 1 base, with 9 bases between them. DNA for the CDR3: TGTGCCAGCAGCACGAGACAGAGCAATCAGCCCCAGCATTTT. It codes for CASSTRQSNQPQHF.

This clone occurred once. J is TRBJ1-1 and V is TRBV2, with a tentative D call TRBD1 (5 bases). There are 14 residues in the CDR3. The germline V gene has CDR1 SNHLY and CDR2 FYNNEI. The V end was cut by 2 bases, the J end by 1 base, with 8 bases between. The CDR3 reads CASSEWGPNTEAFF. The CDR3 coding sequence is TGTGCCAGCAGTGAATGGGGCCCGAACACTGAAGCTTTCTTT.

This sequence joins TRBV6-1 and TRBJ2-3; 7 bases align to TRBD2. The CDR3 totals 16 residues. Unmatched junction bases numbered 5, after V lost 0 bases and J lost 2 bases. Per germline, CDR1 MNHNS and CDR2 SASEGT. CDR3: CASSEAAGAFTDTQYF. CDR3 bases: TGTGCCAGCAGTGAAGCGGCGGGAGCTTTCACAGATACGCAGTATTTT.

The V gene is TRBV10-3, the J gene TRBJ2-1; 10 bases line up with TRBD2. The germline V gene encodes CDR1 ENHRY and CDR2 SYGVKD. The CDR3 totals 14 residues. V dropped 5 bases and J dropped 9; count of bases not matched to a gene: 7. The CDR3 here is CAISYTGTSVEQFF. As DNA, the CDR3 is TGTGCCATCAGTTATACCGGGACTAGCGTTGAGCAGTTCTTC.

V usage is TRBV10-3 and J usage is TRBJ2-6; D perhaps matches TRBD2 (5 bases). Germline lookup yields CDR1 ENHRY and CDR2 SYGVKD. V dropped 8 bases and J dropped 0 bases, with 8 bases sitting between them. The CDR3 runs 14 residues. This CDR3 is CAIRGRSGANVLTF. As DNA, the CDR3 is TGTGCCATCCGAGGGCGCTCTGGGGCCAACGTCCTGACTTTC.

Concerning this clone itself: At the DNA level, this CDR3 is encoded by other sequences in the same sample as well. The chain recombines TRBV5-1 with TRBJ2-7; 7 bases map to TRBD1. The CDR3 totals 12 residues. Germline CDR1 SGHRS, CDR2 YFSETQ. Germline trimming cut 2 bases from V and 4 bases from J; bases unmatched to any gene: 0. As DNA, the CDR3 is TGCGCCAGCAGCTTACAGGGGTACGAGCAGTACTTC. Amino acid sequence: CASSLQGYEQYF.

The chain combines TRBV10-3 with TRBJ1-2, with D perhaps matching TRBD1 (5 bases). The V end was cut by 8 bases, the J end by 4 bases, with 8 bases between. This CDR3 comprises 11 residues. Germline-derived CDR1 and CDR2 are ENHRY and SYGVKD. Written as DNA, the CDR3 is TGTGCCATCGGAGGGGTCTATGGCTACACCTTC. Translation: CAIGGVYGYTF.

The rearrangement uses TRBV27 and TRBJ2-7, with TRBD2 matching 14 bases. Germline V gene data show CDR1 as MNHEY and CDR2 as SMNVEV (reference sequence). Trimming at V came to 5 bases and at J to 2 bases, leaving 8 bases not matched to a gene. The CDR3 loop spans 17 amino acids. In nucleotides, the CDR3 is TGTGCCAGCAGTGAACCGGGACTAGCGGGAGCGGCCTACGAGCAGTACTTC. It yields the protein CASSEPGLAGAAYEQYF.

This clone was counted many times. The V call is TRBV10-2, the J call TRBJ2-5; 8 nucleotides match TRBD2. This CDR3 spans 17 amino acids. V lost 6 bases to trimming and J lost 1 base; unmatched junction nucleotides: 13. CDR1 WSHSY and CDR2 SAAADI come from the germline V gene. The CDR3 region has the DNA TGCGCCAGCAGAATTATCGGGACTAGGGTTAGCCAAGAGACCCAGTACTTC. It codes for CASRIIGTRVSQETQYF.

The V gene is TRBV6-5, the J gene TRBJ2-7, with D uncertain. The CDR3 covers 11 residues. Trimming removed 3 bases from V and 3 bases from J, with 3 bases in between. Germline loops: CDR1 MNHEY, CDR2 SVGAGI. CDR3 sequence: CASSYNYEQYF. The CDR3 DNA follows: TGTGCCAGCAGTTATAACTACGAGCAGTACTTC.

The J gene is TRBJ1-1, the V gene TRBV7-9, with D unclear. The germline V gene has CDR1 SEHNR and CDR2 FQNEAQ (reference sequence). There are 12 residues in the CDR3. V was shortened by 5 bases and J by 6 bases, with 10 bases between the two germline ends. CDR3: CASSHPRAEAFF. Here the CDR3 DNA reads TGTGCCAGCAGCCATCCTAGAGCTGAAGCTTTCTTT.

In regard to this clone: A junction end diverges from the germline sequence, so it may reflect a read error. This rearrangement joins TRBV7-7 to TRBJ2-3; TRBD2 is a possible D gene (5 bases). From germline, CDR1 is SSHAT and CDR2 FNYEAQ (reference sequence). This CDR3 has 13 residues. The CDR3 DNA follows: TGTGCTAGCAGCCCTCGGGGTGGGGATACGCAGTATTTT. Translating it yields CASSPRGGDTQYF.

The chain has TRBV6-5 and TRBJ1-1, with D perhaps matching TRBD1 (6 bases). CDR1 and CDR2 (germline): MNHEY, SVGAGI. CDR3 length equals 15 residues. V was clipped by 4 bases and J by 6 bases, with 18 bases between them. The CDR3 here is CASSSTGPLHSEAFF. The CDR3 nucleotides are TGTGCCAGCAGTTCCACAGGGCCTCTGCACTCTGAAGCTTTCTTT.

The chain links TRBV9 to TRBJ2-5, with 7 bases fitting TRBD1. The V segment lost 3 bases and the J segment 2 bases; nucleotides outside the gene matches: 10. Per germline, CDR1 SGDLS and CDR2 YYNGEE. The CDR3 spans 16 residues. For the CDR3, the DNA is TGTGCCAGCAGCGCCTCAGACAGGGCAGGGCAAGAGACCCAGTACTTC. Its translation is CASSASDRAGQETQYF.

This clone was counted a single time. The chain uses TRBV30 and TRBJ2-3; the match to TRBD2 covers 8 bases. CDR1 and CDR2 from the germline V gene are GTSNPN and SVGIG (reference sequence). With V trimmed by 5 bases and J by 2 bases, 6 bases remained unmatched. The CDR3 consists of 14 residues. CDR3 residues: CAWGAGGHTDTQYF. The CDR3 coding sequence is TGTGCCTGGGGTGCGGGAGGCCACACAGATACGCAGTATTTT.

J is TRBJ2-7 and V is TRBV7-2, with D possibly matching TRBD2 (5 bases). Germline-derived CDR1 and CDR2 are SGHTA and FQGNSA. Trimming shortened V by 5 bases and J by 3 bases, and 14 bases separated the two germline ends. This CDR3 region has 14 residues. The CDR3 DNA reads TGTGCCAGCAGCCGAACTGGACGGGACTACGAGCAGTACTTC. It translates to CASSRTGRDYEQYF.

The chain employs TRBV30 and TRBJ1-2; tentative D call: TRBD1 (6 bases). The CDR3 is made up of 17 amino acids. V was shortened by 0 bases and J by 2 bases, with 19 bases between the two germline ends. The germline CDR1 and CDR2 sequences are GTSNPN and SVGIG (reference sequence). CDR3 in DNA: TGTGCCTGGAGTGTTACGGGATTGGACAGATTAAACTATGGCTACACCTTC. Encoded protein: CAWSVTGLDRLNYGYTF.

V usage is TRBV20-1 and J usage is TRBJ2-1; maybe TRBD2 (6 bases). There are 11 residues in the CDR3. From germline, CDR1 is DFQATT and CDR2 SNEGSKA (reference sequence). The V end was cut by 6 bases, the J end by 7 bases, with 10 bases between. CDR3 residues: CSAKDYNEQFF. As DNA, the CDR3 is TGCAGTGCCAAGGACTATAATGAGCAGTTCTTC.